These T cell receptor beta chains were read from a single sample in a study of blood T cell repertoires in COVID-19. Assay used: immunoSEQ multiplex PCR; TCRdb lists only in-frame clones, some missing. Of about 140,000 clones listed, roughly 82% are singletons. Sequencing was carried out using peripheral blood. The source of these receptors is a human donor in a cohort sampled during active COVID-19. The CDR3 runs from the conserved cysteine through the conserved F or W. The order of the fields is J gene, D gene, V gene, clone size, CDR3 DNA, CDR3 protein. D genes are given only for firm matches. Clone size is given for some rows only: seen once, a few or many times, or a class if the clone is expanded.

J: TRBJ2-5
D: TRBD1
V: TRBV5-4
size: NA
DNA: TGTGCCAGCAGCTCAGGAGACAGGGTCGAGACCCAGTACTTC
CDR3: CASSSGDRVETQYF

J: TRBJ1-6
D: NA
V: TRBV30
size: NA
DNA: TGTGCCTGGAGTGTGAACCCTCCGAGCTCCTATAATTCACCCCTCCACTTT
CDR3: CAWSVNPPSSYNSPLHF

J: TRBJ2-1
D: TRBD2
V: TRBV5-5
size: NA
DNA: TGTGCCAGCAGCCCCAGGTTCCGTACTAGCGGGGGATCGCCCAATGAGCAGTTCTTC
CDR3: CASSPRFRTSGGSPNEQFF

J: TRBJ2-7
D: NA
V: TRBV5-8
size: NA
DNA: TGTGCCAGCAGCCCCGTCTACGAGCAGTACTTC
CDR3: CASSPVYEQYF

J: TRBJ1-2
D: NA
V: TRBV28
size: NA
DNA: TGTGCCACCGGGGTCTACACCTTC
CDR3: CATGVYTF

J: TRBJ2-1
D: TRBD2
V: TRBV5-4
size: NA
DNA: TGTGCCAGCAGCTTGGCGCGGGGGGGTTGGTACAATGAGCAGTTCTTC
CDR3: CASSLARGGWYNEQFF

J: TRBJ2-5
D: TRBD2
V: TRBV19
size: NA
DNA: TGTGCCAGTAGTCTATTTAGCGGGCCTCTCCAAGAGACCCAGTACTTC
CDR3: CASSLFSGPLQETQYF

J: TRBJ1-6
D: NA
V: TRBV6-5
size: NA
DNA: TGTGCCAGCAGTCGACAGAGCTCCTATAATTCACCCCTCCACTTT
CDR3: CASSRQSSYNSPLHF

J: TRBJ1-1
D: TRBD1
V: TRBV4-1
size: NA
DNA: TGCGCCAGCAGCCAATCCGGGACAGGGGGTACTGAAGCTTTCTTT
CDR3: CASSQSGTGGTEAFF

J: TRBJ1-2
D: NA
V: TRBV25-1
size: NA
DNA: TGTGCCAGCAGTGCACAGGTGGGGAACTCTTATGGCTACACCTTC
CDR3: CASSAQVGNSYGYTF

J: TRBJ1-2
D: NA
V: TRBV11-1
size: few
DNA: TGTGCCAGCAGTTCGGACAGAGCTAACTATGGCTACACCTTC
CDR3: CASSSDRANYGYTF

J: TRBJ2-5
D: NA
V: TRBV2
size: NA
DNA: TGTGCCAGCAGTGAAACTGGGCTTTCGGGGTCGGGAGAGACCCAGTACTTC
CDR3: CASSETGLSGSGETQYF

J: TRBJ2-5
D: TRBD2
V: TRBV9
size: NA
DNA: TGTGCCAGCAGCTTTAGCCCTAGCGGGAGAGAGACCCAGTACTTC
CDR3: CASSFSPSGRETQYF

J: TRBJ2-3
D: TRBD2
V: TRBV6-4
size: NA
DNA: TGTGCCAGCAGTGACTCGACTAGCGGGGGCACAGATACGCAGTATTTT
CDR3: CASSDSTSGGTDTQYF

J: TRBJ2-1
D: TRBD2
V: TRBV7-9
size: NA
DNA: TGTGCCAGCAGCTACCTAGCGGGAGTCTACAATGAGCAGTTCTTC
CDR3: CASSYLAGVYNEQFF

J: TRBJ2-1
D: NA
V: TRBV5-1
size: few
DNA: TGCGCCAGCAGCTTGGCGGCAGGTAATGAGCAGTTCTTC
CDR3: CASSLAAGNEQFF

J: TRBJ1-6
D: NA
V: TRBV20-1
size: NA
DNA: TGCAGTGCCCAGGACAAGGCATCCCTCCACTTT
CDR3: CSAQDKASLHF

J: TRBJ1-1
D: NA
V: TRBV3-1/TRBV3-2
size: few
DNA: TGTGCCAGCAGCCACGGGCAGGGCGGCTTCCTTGAAGCTTTCTTT
CDR3: CASSHGQGGFLEAFF

J: TRBJ2-2
D: TRBD1
V: TRBV2
size: NA
DNA: TGTGCCAGCAGCCAGGGGGCCATGGGAAGGGAGCTGTTTTTT
CDR3: CASSQGAMGRELFF

J: TRBJ1-2
D: TRBD1
V: TRBV18
size: NA
DNA: TGTGCCAGCTCGCGGGGACAGGGGGCAGGGGTGCGGAACTATGGCTACACCTTC
CDR3: CASSRGQGAGVRNYGYTF

J: TRBJ2-3
D: TRBD2
V: TRBV28
size: NA
DNA: TGTGCCAGCAGTTTTGGCCTAGCGGGGGGATCTAGCACAGATACGCAGTATTTT
CDR3: CASSFGLAGGSSTDTQYF

J: TRBJ2-5
D: NA
V: TRBV5-4
size: NA
DNA: TGTGCCAGCAGCTTTGGACAGCAAGAGACCCAGTACTTC
CDR3: CASSFGQQETQYF

J: TRBJ1-2
D: NA
V: TRBV4-1
size: NA
DNA: TGCGCCAGCAGCCAAGAAACAGGGTTGCTATACCATGGCTACACCTTC
CDR3: CASSQETGLLYHGYTF

J: TRBJ1-6
D: NA
V: TRBV6-1
size: few
DNA: TGTGCCAGCAGTGAGAGTCTGAGACAGGAGAATTCACCCCTCCACTTT
CDR3: CASSESLRQENSPLHF

J: TRBJ2-1
D: TRBD2
V: TRBV5-1
size: few
DNA: TGCGCCAGCAGTCGGGAGGGCCATTACAATGAGCAGTTCTTC
CDR3: CASSREGHYNEQFF

J: TRBJ1-3
D: NA
V: TRBV6-5
size: NA
DNA: TGTGCCAGCACCCCTCAGTCGGGGGCTGGAAACACCATATATTTT
CDR3: CASTPQSGAGNTIYF

J: TRBJ1-2
D: NA
V: TRBV3-1/TRBV3-2
size: NA
DNA: TGTGCCAGCAGCCAAGATACGGGAAACTATGGCTACACCTTC
CDR3: CASSQDTGNYGYTF

J: TRBJ2-2
D: NA
V: TRBV18
size: NA
DNA: TGTGCCAGCTCACCAGGGAGGTTGAACACCGGGGAGCTGTTTTTT
CDR3: CASSPGRLNTGELFF

J: TRBJ1-4
D: NA
V: TRBV3-1/TRBV3-2
size: once
DNA: TGTGCCAGCAGAAGGGAGAAGGGTGAAAAACTGTTTTTT
CDR3: CASRREKGEKLFF